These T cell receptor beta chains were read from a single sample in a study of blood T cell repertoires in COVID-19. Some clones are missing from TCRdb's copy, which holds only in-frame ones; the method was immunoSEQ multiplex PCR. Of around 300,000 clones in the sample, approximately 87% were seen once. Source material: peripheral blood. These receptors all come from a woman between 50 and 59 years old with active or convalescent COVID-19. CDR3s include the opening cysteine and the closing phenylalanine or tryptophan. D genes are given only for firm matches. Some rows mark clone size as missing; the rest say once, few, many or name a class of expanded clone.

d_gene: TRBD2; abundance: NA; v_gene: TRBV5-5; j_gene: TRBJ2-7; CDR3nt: TGTGCCAGCAGCCCCGGGACTAACCCCATAGGCGAGCAGTACTTC; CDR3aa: CASSPGTNPIGEQYF
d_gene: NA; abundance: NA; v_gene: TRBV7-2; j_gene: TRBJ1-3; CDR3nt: TGTGCCAGCAGCTTTCAAAGCGGTGGAAACACCATATATTTT; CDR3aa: CASSFQSGGNTIYF
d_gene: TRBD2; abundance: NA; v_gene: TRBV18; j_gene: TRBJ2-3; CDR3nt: TGTGCCAGCTCACTTCGGGAGGCCTCTAGCACAGATACGCAGTATTTT; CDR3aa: CASSLREASSTDTQYF
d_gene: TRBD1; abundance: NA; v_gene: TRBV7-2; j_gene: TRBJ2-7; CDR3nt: TGTGCCAGCAGCCCGGGACAGGGTTTGGCCTACGAGCAGTACTTC; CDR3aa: CASSPGQGLAYEQYF
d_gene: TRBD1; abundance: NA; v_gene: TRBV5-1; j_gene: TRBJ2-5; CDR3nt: TGCGCCAGCAGCCAGACAGGGGGCGGCCTCCAAGAGACCCAGTACTTC; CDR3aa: CASSQTGGGLQETQYF
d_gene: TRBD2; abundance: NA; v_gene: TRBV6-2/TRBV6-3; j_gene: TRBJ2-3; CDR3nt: TGTGCCAGCAGTTCCGGACTAGCGGGATGGACAGATACGCAGTATTTT; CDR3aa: CASSSGLAGWTDTQYF
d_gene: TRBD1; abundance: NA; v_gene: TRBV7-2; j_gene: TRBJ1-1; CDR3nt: TGTGCCAGCAGCTACCAGGGACAGGCGACGGGTGAAGCTTTCTTT; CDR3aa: CASSYQGQATGEAFF
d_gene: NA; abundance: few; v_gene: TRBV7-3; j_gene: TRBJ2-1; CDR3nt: TGTGCCAGCAGCTTATATCCTCTTCACAATGAGCAGTTCTTC; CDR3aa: CASSLYPLHNEQFF
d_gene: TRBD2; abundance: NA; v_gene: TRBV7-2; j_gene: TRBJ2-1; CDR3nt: TGTGCCAGCAGCTCAGTAGCGGGAGAAGGTCTCAATGAGCAGTTCTTC; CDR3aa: CASSSVAGEGLNEQFF
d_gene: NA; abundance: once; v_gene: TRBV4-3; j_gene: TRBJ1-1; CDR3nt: TGCGCCAGCAGCCAAGAACAGGGATGGGCTGAAGCTTTCTTT; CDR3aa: CASSQEQGWAEAFF
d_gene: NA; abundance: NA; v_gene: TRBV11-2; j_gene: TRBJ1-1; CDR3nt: TGTGCCAGCAGCTTAGCAGGGTTGAGCACTGAAGCTTTCTTT; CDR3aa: CASSLAGLSTEAFF
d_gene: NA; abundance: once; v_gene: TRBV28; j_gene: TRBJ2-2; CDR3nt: TGTGCCAGCAGTCCTCCCGGGACCGGGGAGCTGTTTTTT; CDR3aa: CASSPPGTGELFF
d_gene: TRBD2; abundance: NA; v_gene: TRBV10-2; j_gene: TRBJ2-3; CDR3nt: TGCGCCAGCAGTGAGGGGGTAGCGGGAGTAATGGATACGCAGTATTTT; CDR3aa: CASSEGVAGVMDTQYF
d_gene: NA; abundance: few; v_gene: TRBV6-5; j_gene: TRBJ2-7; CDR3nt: TGTGCCAGCAGACAGCTCTACGAGCAGTACTTC; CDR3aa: CASRQLYEQYF
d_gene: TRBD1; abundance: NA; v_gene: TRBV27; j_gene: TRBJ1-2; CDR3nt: TGTGCCAGCAGCCGGACAGGGGCTGATGGCTACACCTTC; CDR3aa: CASSRTGADGYTF
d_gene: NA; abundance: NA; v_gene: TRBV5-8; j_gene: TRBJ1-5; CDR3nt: TGTGCCAGCAGCTTCACAGGCTCGCAGCCCCAGCATTTT; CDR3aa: CASSFTGSQPQHF
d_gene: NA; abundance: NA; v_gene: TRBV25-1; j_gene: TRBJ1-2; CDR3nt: TGTGCCAGCAGTGGGGGAGCCTATGGCTACACCTTC; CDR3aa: CASSGGAYGYTF
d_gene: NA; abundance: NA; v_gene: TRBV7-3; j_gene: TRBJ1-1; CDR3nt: TGTGCCAGCATAATGTATATCGTTAACACTGAAGCTTTCTTT; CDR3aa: CASIMYIVNTEAFF
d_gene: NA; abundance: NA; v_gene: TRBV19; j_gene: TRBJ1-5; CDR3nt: TGTGCCAGTAGTATAGAATCAGGTTGGGCAAGAGATCAGCCCCAGCATTTT; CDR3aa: CASSIESGWARDQPQHF
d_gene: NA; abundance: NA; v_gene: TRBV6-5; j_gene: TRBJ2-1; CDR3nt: TGTGCCAGCACCAAGAGTAGCTACAATGAGCAGTTCTTC; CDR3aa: CASTKSSYNEQFF
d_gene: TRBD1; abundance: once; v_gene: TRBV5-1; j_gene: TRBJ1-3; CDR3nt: TGCGCCAGCAGCTTGGGGACAGGGAACTCTGGAAACACCATATATTTT; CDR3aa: CASSLGTGNSGNTIYF
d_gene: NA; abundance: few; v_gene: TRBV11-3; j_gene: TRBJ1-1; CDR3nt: TGTGCCAGCAGCTTCAGTGTAAACACTGAAGCTTTCTTT; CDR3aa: CASSFSVNTEAFF